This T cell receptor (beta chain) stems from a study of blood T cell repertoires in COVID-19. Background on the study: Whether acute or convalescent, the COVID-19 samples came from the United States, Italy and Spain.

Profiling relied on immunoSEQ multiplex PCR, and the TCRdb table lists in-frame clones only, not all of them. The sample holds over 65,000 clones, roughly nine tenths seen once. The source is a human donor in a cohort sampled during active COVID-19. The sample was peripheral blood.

The DNA of the CDR3 is TGCGCCAGCAGCCAAGATGCCCCGACAGGGGCGAACTCTGGGGCCAACGTCCTGACTTTC. Its translation is CASSQDAPTGANSGANVLTF. The V and J genes are TRBV4-3 and TRBJ2-6; the match to TRBD1 covers 8 bases. The CDR3 runs to 20 residues. CDR1 and CDR2 (germline): LGHNA, YSLEER. Germline trimming cut 0 bases from V and 0 bases from J; bases unmatched to any gene: 10.